A selection of T cell receptor beta chains follows, all from one sample in a study of blood T cells in healthy people across ages. One entry per CDR3 protein results from TCRdb running MiXCR on the 5' RACE reads. This sample has 910,000 or so distinct CDR3 sequences, with approximately 50% found just once. Sequencing was carried out using blood. The receptors shown here come from a woman in her fifties or sixties in good health. Each CDR3 is given with its conserved first and last residue. The D gene is left open where the match is weak. Expanded clones get a size class; other rows say once, few or many, or leave the size out.

J | length | D | V | size | CDR3 | DNA
TRBJ2-3 | 14 | TRBD2 | TRBV10-3 | NA | CAIWTSGTTDTQYF | TGTGCCATTTGGACTAGCGGGACCACAGATACGCAGTATTTT
TRBJ2-7 | 13 | TRBD1 | TRBV27 | few | CASGLDRVNEQYF | TGTGCCAGCGGACTGGACAGGGTCAACGAGCAGTACTTC
TRBJ2-3 | 13 | NA | TRBV19 | NA | CASIMKGRDTQYF | TGTGCCAGTATTATGAAGGGGAGGGATACGCAGTATTTT
TRBJ2-7 | 17 | TRBD2 | TRBV7-6 | NA | CASSLRPPGLVSYEQYF | TGTGCCAGCAGCTTAAGGCCTCCGGGACTAGTTTCATACGAGCAGTACTTC
TRBJ2-3 | 15 | TRBD2 | TRBV7-9 | many | CASSRGGGRTDTQYF | TGTGCCAGCAGCCGTGGCGGGGGAAGAACAGATACGCAGTATTTT
TRBJ2-1 | 14 | NA | TRBV29-1 | NA | CSVYTGNSYNEQFF | TGCAGCGTTTATACGGGAAACTCCTACAATGAGCAGTTCTTC
TRBJ1-1 | 16 | NA | TRBV13 | NA | CASSLGSRGWATEAFF | TGTGCCAGCAGCTTAGGAAGCAGGGGCTGGGCCACTGAAGCTTTCTTT
TRBJ2-1 | 16 | NA | TRBV7-9 | NA | CASSLEAAIHYNEQFF | TGTGCCAGTAGCTTAGAGGCAGCGATCCACTACAATGAGCAGTTCTTC
TRBJ2-7 | 15 | NA | TRBV11-2 | NA | CASSLDPSAHYEQYF | TGTGCCAGCAGCTTAGACCCTAGCGCCCACTACGAGCAGTACTTC
TRBJ1-4 | 12 | NA | TRBV20-1 | NA | CSARTANEKLFF | TGCAGTGCAAGGACAGCTAATGAAAAACTGTTTTTT
TRBJ2-5 | 15 | NA | TRBV6-2/TRBV6-3 | NA | CASRSGVAGGAGQYF | TGTGCCAGCCGCAGCGGTGTCGCAGGTGGTGCGGGGCAGTACTTC
TRBJ2-5 | 14 | NA | TRBV28 | NA | CASFGPLFSGTQYF | TGTGCCAGCTTCGGCCCTCTGTTTAGTGGGACCCAGTACTTC
TRBJ2-1 | 17 | TRBD1 | TRBV6-2/TRBV6-3 | NA | CASSYSGTGDSYNEQFF | TGTGCCAGCAGTTACTCGGGGACAGGGGACTCCTACAATGAGCAGTTCTTC
TRBJ2-1 | 22 | TRBD2 | TRBV5-4 | NA | CASSLEKPRLAGRGPFYNEQFF | TGTGCCAGCAGCTTGGAAAAACCTCGACTAGCGGGAAGAGGACCCTTTTACAATGAGCAGTTCTTC
TRBJ1-2 | 13 | NA | TRBV13 | few | CASSLWGTYGYTF | TGTGCCAGCAGCTTATGGGGAACCTATGGCTACACCTTC
TRBJ2-1 | 13 | NA | TRBV20-1 | NA | CSAVPRTYNEQFF | TGCAGTGCTGTCCCTAGGACCTACAATGAGCAGTTCTTC
TRBJ2-7 | 13 | NA | TRBV9 | NA | CASSLYPKYEQYF | TGTGCCAGCAGCCTCTACCCGAAGTACGAGCAGTACTTC
TRBJ1-1 | 17 | TRBD1 | TRBV5-5 | NA | CASSKQGTDHMNTEAFF | TGTGCCAGCAGCAAACAAGGGACAGACCATATGAACACTGAAGCTTTCTTT
TRBJ2-7 | 14 | TRBD2 | TRBV12-3/TRBV12-4 | few | CASSSASGGYEQYF | TGTGCCAGCAGCTCCGCTAGCGGGGGCTACGAGCAGTACTTC
TRBJ2-7 | 14 | NA | TRBV6-1 | few | CASRGTPPPYEQYF | TGTGCCAGCAGGGGGACTCCCCCCCCATACGAGCAGTACTTC
TRBJ1-6 | 17 | TRBD1 | TRBV27 | few | CASSSLRDRKYNSPLHF | TGTGCCAGCAGTTCCCTCCGGGACAGAAAATATAATTCACCCCTCCACTTT
TRBJ2-3 | 18 | TRBD1 | TRBV9 | NA | CASTPRQGSSPGTDTQYF | TGTGCCAGCACTCCCCGACAGGGCAGTTCACCTGGCACAGATACGCAGTATTTT